This T cell receptor beta chain was recovered during a study of Ad26.COV2.S vaccination and SARS-CoV-2 variants. Study observations and caveats: Vaccinees displayed broader spike-specific TCR repertoires than placebo recipients.

The CDR3 covers 15 residues. The protocol was immunoSEQ multiplex PCR, while the TCRdb copy is restricted to in-frame clones and leaves out a portion. Of around 350,000 clones listed, 92% are singletons. Turning to this clone: The antigen remains undetermined.

The source of this sequence is a human donor who had recovered from COVID-19. Sequences were derived from peripheral blood, sampled after recovery from COVID-19. This chain joins TRBV21-1 and TRBJ2-6; the D call of TRBD1 is as the table states it, not checked on the DNA. TRBV21-1 is classified as a pseudogene. The CDR3 protein is CASSASGTVTNVLTF. As DNA, the CDR3 is TGTGCCAGCAGCGCGTCCGGGACAGTTACCAACGTCCTGACTTTC.